Here is one TCR beta chain with its context. The target antigen is unknown. This entry comes from a study of vaccination and CD4 T cells after COVID-19. On the study more broadly: A CEFX pool, an HIV-1 Nef pool, or else no peptide went into the control cultures.

The study sequenced cultured CD4+ T cell DNA using the Oncomine TCR Beta short-read assay. TCRdb ran MiXCR on the PCR reads and lists one entry per CDR3 protein. The sample consists of more than 10,000 distinct CDR3 sequences, 40% to 50% of them appearing once. Treatment here: roughly 11-day PBMC culture with coronavirus spike peptide pools or control peptides (ViraFEST assay). ViraFEST sequenced TCRs after peptide-pool expansion of antigen-specific T cells. Germline trimming cut 6 bases from V and 4 bases from J; bases unmatched to any gene: 14. CDR1 and CDR2 from the germline V gene are DFQATT and SNEGSKA (reference sequence). The CDR3 is made up of 16 amino acids.

Sequenced material: CD4+ T cells from blood, cultured in vitro. This TCR was sampled from a human donor who had recovered from COVID-19. This chain uses TRBV20-1 with TRBJ2-1; 8 bases agree with TRBD2. The DNA of the CDR3 is TGCAGTGCGAAATACGCACTAGCGGAGATGTACAATGAGCAGTTCTTC. Translated: CSAKYALAEMYNEQFF.